This passage covers 28 T cell receptor beta chains from one sample sequenced in a study of blood T cell repertoires in COVID-19. Method: immunoSEQ multiplex PCR; TCRdb's copy keeps in-frame clones and lacks some. The sample comprises around 260,000 clones, approximately 88% of which are singletons, and roughly 10% rests with the top ten. Specimen: peripheral blood. The receptors here all came from a woman between 70 and 85 years old with COVID-19, enrolled during active disease.

The chain employs TRBV6-2 or TRBV6-3 and TRBJ1-3; TRBD1 is a possible D gene (6 bases). Germline lookup yields CDR1 MNHEY and CDR2 SVGEGT. Trimming left V 5 bases short and J 0 bases short, with 17 bases between. The CDR3 extends over 17 amino acids. The CDR3 nucleotides read TGTGCCAGCAGTCCCTACTCAGGGGTGAACTCTGGAAACACCATATATTTT. It codes for CASSPYSGVNSGNTIYF.

The V gene is TRBV29-1, the J gene TRBJ2-1; TRBD1 matches 8 bases. There are 12 residues in the CDR3. Germline V lookup: CDR1 SQVTM, CDR2 ANQGSEA. J lost 7 bases, V lost 8 bases, and 7 bases had no gene match. The CDR3 region has the DNA TGCAGCTTTCGGGGACAGGTAAATGAGCAGTTCTTC. Its protein is CSFRGQVNEQFF.

The chain combines TRBV6-5 with TRBJ2-5, with D tentatively TRBD2 (5 bases). The CDR3 is made up of 15 amino acids. CDR1 and CDR2 from the germline V gene are MNHEY and SVGAGI. V was pared by 6 bases and J by 5 bases, with 19 bases between. The CDR3 nucleotides are TGTGCCAGCAGCTCCCCCCCGGACGGGGTGGAGACCCAGTACTTC. It translates to CASSSPPDGVETQYF.

The V and J genes are TRBV27 and TRBJ1-2; 8 bases agree with TRBD1. The CDR3 is made up of 19 amino acids. With V trimmed by 2 bases and J by 3 bases, 17 bases remained unmatched. The germline gives CDR1 MNHEY, CDR2 SMNVEV (reference sequence). In nucleotides, the CDR3 is TGTGCCAGCAGTTTAGGGGGGACAGGATTAATCCCTGGCGACTATGGCTACACCTTC. Protein: CASSLGGTGLIPGDYGYTF.

The chain links TRBV19 to TRBJ2-7; TRBD1 matches at 9 bases. V trimming: 3 bases; J trimming: 1 base; junction bases outside the gene matches: 4. CDR3 size: 15 residues. Germline CDR1 LNHDA, CDR2 SQIVND (reference sequence). The CDR3 reads CASSMGTGLSYEQYF. DNA of the CDR3: TGTGCCAGTAGTATGGGGACAGGGCTATCCTACGAGCAGTACTTC.

The chain employs TRBV6-5 and TRBJ2-5, with D possibly TRBD1 on 5 matching bases. Germline V lookup: CDR1 MNHEY, CDR2 SVGAGI. This CDR3 has 11 residues. Between the trimmed V and J ends, which lost 7 bases and 5 bases, there was a span of 8 bases. This CDR3 is CASTRVETQYF. As DNA, the CDR3 is TGTGCCAGCACCAGGGTGGAGACCCAGTACTTC.

The chain carries TRBV6-6 and TRBJ1-1; D possibly corresponds to TRBD1 (6 bases). This CDR3 is built from 16 residues. Trimming removed 5 bases from V and 4 bases from J, with 20 bases in between. Germline V gene lookup returns CDR1 MNHNY and CDR2 SVGAGI (reference sequence). CDR3 region: CASSPGEGRGGTEAFF. The CDR3 nucleotides are TGTGCCAGCAGTCCTGGCGAAGGGAGAGGGGGCACTGAAGCTTTCTTT.

There are a few counts of this clone. The chain joins TRBV28 to TRBJ1-3; D is perhaps TRBD1 (5 bases). Trimming shortened V by 2 bases and J by 8 bases, and 7 bases separated the two germline ends. The germline CDR1 and CDR2 sequences are MDHEN and SYDVKM. The CDR3 has 12 residues. The CDR3 is CASSLDSHTIYF. The CDR3 region has the DNA TGTGCCAGCAGTTTAGACAGCCACACCATATATTTT. The variable domain in full, completed from reference TRBV28 and TRBJ1-3, reads DVKVTQSSRYLVKRTGEKVFLECVQDMDHENMFWYRQDPGLGLRLIYFSYDVKMKEKGDIPEGYSVSREKKERFSLILESASTNQTSMYLCASSLDSHTIYFGEGSWLTVV.

The chain couples TRBV10-3 to TRBJ2-5; 8 bases are shared with TRBD1. In germline, CDR1 is ENHRY, CDR2 SYGVKD. V lost 0 bases, J lost 4 bases, and 7 bases stayed unmatched. This CDR3 is built from 16 residues. The DNA for the CDR3 is TGTGCCATCAGTGAGTCGAACCCAGGGGGCCTAGAGACCCAGTACTTC. It specifies CAISESNPGGLETQYF.

The chain couples TRBV27 to TRBJ2-1, with no clear D. V was pared by 4 bases and J by 9 bases, with 16 bases between. The CDR3 length is 14 residues. Germline CDR1 reads MNHEY; CDR2 reads SMNVEV (reference sequence). DNA for the CDR3: TGTGCCAGCAGTTCATCTAGGAGAAATAGTGAGCAGTTCTTC. It yields the protein CASSSSRRNSEQFF.

This rearrangement joins TRBV6-5 to TRBJ2-7; weak D call: TRBD2 (6 bases). Germline CDR1 MNHEY, CDR2 SVGAGI. This CDR3 has 14 residues. V shed 7 bases and J shed 0 bases, with 13 bases lying between them. This CDR3 reads CASKRTISSYEQYF. The DNA for the CDR3 is TGTGCCAGCAAAAGGACTATTAGCTCCTACGAGCAGTACTTC.

This clone was counted a few times. The chain recombines TRBV11-2 with TRBJ2-3; tentatively, D is TRBD1 (5 bases). The CDR3 runs 14 residues. Trimming cost V 3 bases and J 4 bases, with 11 bases left between them. The germline CDR1 and CDR2 sequences are SGHAT and FQNNGV. Here the CDR3 reads CASSLGPNSDTQYF. For the CDR3, the DNA is TGTGCCAGCAGCTTGGGGCCGAATTCAGATACGCAGTATTTT.

This clone was observed a single time. V gene TRBV7-9 combines with J gene TRBJ2-3; D possibly corresponds to TRBD1 (6 bases). Trimming left V 8 bases short and J 0 bases short, with 12 bases between. Germline lookup yields CDR1 SEHNR and CDR2 FQNEAQ (reference sequence). This CDR3 is built from 14 residues. The DNA of the CDR3 is TGTGCCAGCGTAGGGGGAGCTAGCACAGATACGCAGTATTTT. This gives the protein CASVGGASTDTQYF.

As regards this clone: The junction and the germline gene differ at one end; a read error may be behind it. The chain joins TRBV6-2 or TRBV6-3 to TRBJ2-7; D gene unclear. Germline V gene lookup returns CDR1 MNHEY and CDR2 SVGEGT. The CDR3 length is 11 residues. The CDR3 is CASSHSYEQYF. The CDR3 nucleotides read TGTGCCAGCAGTCACTCCTACGAGCAGTACTTC.

V and J are TRBV18 and TRBJ2-7; 7 positions match TRBD1. V gave up 2 bases and J gave up 0 bases; unmatched junction bases: 4. Germline V gene lookup returns CDR1 KGHSH and CDR2 LQKENI. The CDR3 consists of 15 residues. Written as DNA, the CDR3 is TGTGCCAGCTCACCATCAGGGGGTTCCTCCTACGAGCAGTACTTC. This codes for CASSPSGGSSYEQYF. The full variable domain, rest sourced from reference TRBV18 and TRBJ2-7, is NAGVMQNPRHLVRRRGQEARLRCSPMKGHSHVYWYRQLPEEGLKFMVYLQKENIIDESGMPKERFSAEFPKEGPSILRIQQVVRGDSAAYFCASSPSGGSSYEQYFGPGTRLTVT.

The rearrangement links TRBV28 to TRBJ2-2; TRBD2 aligns across 10 bases. The CDR3 sequence is 14 residues long. Germline V gene data show CDR1 as MDHEN and CDR2 as SYDVKM. V lost 7 bases to trimming and J lost 8 bases; unmatched junction nucleotides: 7. The CDR3 DNA reads as TGTGCCAGCAAGGCTAGCGGGAGAACGGGGGAGCTGTTTTTT. Protein sequence: CASKASGRTGELFF.

This clone was counted a single time. This chain links TRBV7-3 with TRBJ2-5; a possible D gene is TRBD2 (6 bases). V lost 2 bases to trimming and J lost 1 base, with 8 bases between them. Germline CDR1 reads SGHTA; CDR2 reads FQGTGA. This CDR3 is 14 amino acids long. CDR3 coding DNA: TGTGCCAGCAGCTTAGGGGGGACCCAAGAGACCCAGTACTTC. It is translated as CASSLGGTQETQYF.

A few counts support this clone. This rearrangement joins TRBV29-1 to TRBJ1-5; 10 bases are a match to TRBD1. CDR1 SQVTM and CDR2 ANQGSEA come from the germline V gene. The junction had 7 bases not matched to a gene; V was cut back by 4 bases and J by 7 bases. The CDR3 has 14 amino acids. The CDR3 nucleotides are TGCAGCGTTGCTGCGGACAGGGGGAAACAGCCCCAGCATTTT. This codes for CSVAADRGKQPQHF.

This clone was detected only once. This rearrangement joins TRBV6-2 or TRBV6-3 to TRBJ1-5; TRBD1 aligns across 7 bases. Germline CDR1 MNHEY, CDR2 SVGEGT. This CDR3 is built from 16 residues. J lost 9 bases, V lost 2 bases, and 13 bases had no gene match. The CDR3 loop is CASSYPGTQGRRPQHF. DNA for the CDR3: TGTGCCAGCAGTTACCCCGGTACACAGGGGAGACGGCCCCAGCATTTT.

CDR3 nucleotide sequence: TGTGCCAGCAGCTTTAGGATTGCGGGAGGGACCGGGGAGCTGTTTTTT. Protein: CASSFRIAGGTGELFF. The V and J genes are TRBV11-2 and TRBJ2-2; 9 bases are shared with TRBD2. Germline assignment: CDR1 SGHAT and CDR2 FQNNGV. The V gene end was trimmed by 3 bases and the J gene end by 5 bases; junction bases not matched to a gene: 7. This CDR3 contains 16 residues.

This clone is a singleton in its sample. J is TRBJ1-5 and V is TRBV12-3 or TRBV12-4; D unclear. This CDR3 is built from 13 residues. Trimming cost V 0 bases and J 6 bases, with 6 bases left between them. CDR3 region: CASSLARGQPQHF. The CDR3 DNA follows: TGTGCCAGCAGTTTAGCACGAGGTCAGCCCCAGCATTTT.

The CDR3 loop is CATTAGLLNQPQHF. In DNA, the CDR3 is TGTGCCACGACGGCGGGATTACTCAATCAGCCCCAGCATTTT. The J gene is TRBJ1-5, the V gene TRBV24-1, with unresolved D. Trimming removed 10 bases from V and 3 bases from J, with 15 bases in between. Germline-derived CDR1 and CDR2 are KGHDR and SFDVKD. The CDR3 consists of 14 residues.

This clone was counted once. The chain is built from TRBV21-1 and TRBJ1-1. TRBV21-1 is a pseudogene locus. This CDR3 has 15 residues. The CDR3 DNA reads as TGTGCCAGCAGACCAACGGTCGGGGTGGACACTGAAGCTTTCTTT. This translates into CASRPTVGVDTEAFF.

This rearrangement joins TRBV5-6 to TRBJ1-6, with D possibly matching TRBD1 (5 bases). V was trimmed by 3 bases and J by 10 bases, leaving 20 bases between them. Per the germline V gene, CDR1 is SGHDT and CDR2 is YYEEEE. This CDR3 is built from 16 residues. The CDR3 DNA is TGTGCCAGCAGCTCCTTACAGGCTACCCTGAGATCACCCCTCCACTTT. Its translation: CASSSLQATLRSPLHF.

The gene calls are TRBV18 and TRBJ2-1; D is perhaps TRBD1 (6 bases). This CDR3 spans 15 amino acids. Germline loops: CDR1 KGHSH, CDR2 LQKENI. V was shortened by 2 bases and J by 5 bases, with 13 bases between the two germline ends. CDR3 amino acids: CASSPGQPPNNEQFF. The CDR3 nucleotides read TGTGCCAGCTCACCAGGACAGCCTCCTAACAATGAGCAGTTCTTC.

This chain links TRBV19 with TRBJ1-4, with 9 bases identical to TRBD1. V gave up 7 bases and J gave up 10 bases; unmatched junction bases: 10. Germline CDR1 LNHDA, CDR2 SQIVND (reference sequence). This CDR3 spans 14 amino acids. In nucleotides, the CDR3 is TGTGCCAGTACTTCGACAGGGGGTTTTCCAAAACTGTTTTTT. Translation: CASTSTGGFPKLFF.

The rearrangement links TRBV19 to TRBJ1-2; D uncertain. Looked up from germline, CDR1 is LNHDA and CDR2 is SQIVND (reference sequence). This CDR3 has 12 amino acids. V lost 8 bases and J lost 8, with 15 bases in between. The CDR3 DNA is TGTGCCAGTCTCGCTCGGGGTCGCGGCTACACCTTC. Its translation: CASLARGRGYTF.

The chain carries TRBV5-1 and TRBJ2-6; TRBD1 is a possible D gene (7 bases). Trimming took 7 bases from V and 2 from J, leaving 16 bases between them. This CDR3 spans 16 amino acids. Germline-derived CDR1 and CDR2 are SGHRS and YFSETQ. Here the CDR3 reads CASSPGGNAGANVLTF. CDR3 nucleotide sequence: TGCGCCAGCTCCCCAGGGGGGAATGCTGGGGCCAACGTCCTGACTTTC.